The 12 T cell receptor beta chains given below trace back to one sample, sequenced in a study of cytomegalovirus exposure and HLA in healthy donors. In the PCR, 60 Vbeta and 13 Jbeta primers were used. The repertoire was sequenced with immunoSEQ multiplex PCR; TCRdb's copy has only in-frame clones and lacks some. This table has 100,000 to 150,000 clones, about 61% appearing once. The material sequenced was PBMCs. These receptors were taken from a middle-aged woman in good health and CMV-seronegative.

The chain is built from TRBV7-9 and TRBJ1-4; 7 bases map to TRBD1. The trim removed 5 bases at V and 2 bases at J, leaving 8 bases unmatched. The CDR3 is 16 amino acids. Germline V gives CDR1 SEHNR, CDR2 FQNEAQ (reference sequence). The CDR3 spells CASSPLPGQTNEKLFF. CDR3 DNA sequence: TGTGCCAGCAGCCCGCTCCCGGGACAGACTAATGAAAAACTGTTTTTT.

In its sample, this clone was seen a few times. V usage is TRBV29-1 and J usage is TRBJ1-1; 8 bases line up with TRBD1. With 5 bases clipped from V and 7 bases from J, the junction kept 6 bases outside the gene matches. From germline, CDR1 is SQVTM and CDR2 ANQGSEA. The CDR3 is 12 amino acids. DNA of the CDR3: TGCAGCGTTTCAGGGGGCTGGGGTGAAGCTTTCTTT. It codes for CSVSGGWGEAFF.

In regard to this clone: The same CDR3 arises from other DNA sequences in this sample as well. This chain links TRBV5-1 with TRBJ2-5; D is undetermined. The CDR3 extends over 11 amino acids. The V end lost 5 bases, the J end lost 1 base, and 3 bases lay between the germline ends. Germline V gene data show CDR1 as SGHRS and CDR2 as YFSETQ. For the CDR3, the DNA is TGCGCCAGCAGTCTCCAAGAGACCCAGTACTTC. Amino acids: CASSLQETQYF.

The J gene is TRBJ2-3, the V gene TRBV7-9; TRBD2 aligns across 12 bases. In germline, CDR1 is SEHNR, CDR2 FQNEAQ (reference sequence). J lost 3 bases, V lost 1 base, and 8 bases had no gene match. This CDR3 region has 18 residues. The CDR3 DNA follows: TGTGCCAGCAGCTTAGGGGCTAGCGGGGGGGCCGGAACAGATACGCAGTATTTT. Protein product: CASSLGASGGAGTDTQYF.

The chain couples TRBV27 to TRBJ2-2; TRBD2 might be the D (5 bases). V dropped 7 bases and J dropped 4 bases, with 19 bases sitting between them. This CDR3 is 16 amino acids long. Per the germline V gene, CDR1 is MNHEY and CDR2 is SMNVEV (reference sequence). CDR3: CASKRGDTGSTGELFF. The CDR3 DNA reads as TGTGCCAGCAAACGGGGAGATACTGGCAGCACCGGGGAGCTGTTTTTT.

This chain uses TRBV5-1 with TRBJ1-1, with D perhaps TRBD1 (5 bases). This CDR3 has 13 residues. V was clipped by 0 bases and J by 3 bases, with 6 bases between them. Looked up from germline, CDR1 is SGHRS and CDR2 is YFSETQ. The CDR3 reads CASSLDRHTEAFF. The CDR3 nucleotides read TGCGCCAGCAGCTTGGACAGGCACACTGAAGCTTTCTTT.

The chain combines TRBV25-1 with TRBJ1-1, with D possibly being TRBD1 (6 bases). V lost 3 bases to trimming and J lost 5 bases, with 13 bases between them. The germline gives CDR1 MGHDK, CDR2 SYGVNS. The CDR3 has 14 residues. The CDR3 protein is CASSERGQGTEAFF. CDR3 nucleotide sequence: TGTGCCAGCAGTGAGAGAGGGCAGGGGACTGAAGCTTTCTTT. The whole variable domain, remainder taken from reference TRBV25-1 and TRBJ1-1, is EADIYQTPRYLVIGTGKKITLECSQTMGHDKMYWYQQDPGMELHLIHYSYGVNSTEKGDLSSESTVSRIRTEHFPLTLESARPSHTSQYLCASSERGQGTEAFFGQGTRLTVV.

The chain couples TRBV27 to TRBJ1-5; D may be TRBD1 (5 bases). Germline-derived CDR1 and CDR2 are MNHEY and SMNVEV (reference sequence). The V end was cut by 5 bases, the J end by 6 bases, with 23 bases between. The CDR3 is 17 residues long. This chain's CDR3 is CASSPLSIQGVTQPQHF. The CDR3 DNA is TGTGCCAGCAGTCCCCTTTCGATCCAGGGTGTCACTCAGCCCCAGCATTTT.

J is TRBJ1-2 and V is TRBV4-3, with D unclear. The V end lost 1 base, the J end lost 11 bases, and 20 bases lay between the germline ends. The CDR3 length is 15 residues. Germline values: CDR1 LGHNA, CDR2 YSLEER. The CDR3 reads CASSQGREEGWGYTF. DNA for the CDR3: TGCGCCAGCAGCCAAGGAAGAGAGGAGGGATGGGGATACACCTTC.

This clone turned up a few times. V is TRBV10-1 and J is TRBJ2-3; 8 nucleotides line up with TRBD2. The V gene end was trimmed by 0 bases and the J gene end by 8 bases; junction bases not matched to a gene: 10. Germline CDR1 reads WNHNN; CDR2 reads SYGVQD (reference sequence). The CDR3 has 16 amino acids. Here the CDR3 DNA reads TGCGCCAGCAGTGAGTCGATCTCAGCGGGGGAAGGTACGCAGTATTTT. Translating gives CASSESISAGEGTQYF.

V and J are TRBV19 and TRBJ1-5; D may be TRBD1 (5 bases). This CDR3 contains 13 residues. Trimming removed 7 bases at V and 9 bases at J, with 16 bases between. Germline assignment: CDR1 LNHDA and CDR2 SQIVND (reference sequence). CDR3 DNA: TGTGCCAGTAATTTTGGGGGGAACGGGCCCCAGCATTTT. As protein: CASNFGGNGPQHF.

This rearrangement joins TRBV6-1 to TRBJ1-2; no clear D. Between the trimmed V and J ends, which lost 4 bases and 4 bases, there was a span of 16 bases. CDR1 MNHNS and CDR2 SASEGT come from the germline V gene. This CDR3 region has 15 residues. The CDR3 nucleotides are TGTGCCAGCAGTGCCGGCCGCCGGGGAGGCTATGGCTACACCTTC. Translated: CASSAGRRGGYGYTF.